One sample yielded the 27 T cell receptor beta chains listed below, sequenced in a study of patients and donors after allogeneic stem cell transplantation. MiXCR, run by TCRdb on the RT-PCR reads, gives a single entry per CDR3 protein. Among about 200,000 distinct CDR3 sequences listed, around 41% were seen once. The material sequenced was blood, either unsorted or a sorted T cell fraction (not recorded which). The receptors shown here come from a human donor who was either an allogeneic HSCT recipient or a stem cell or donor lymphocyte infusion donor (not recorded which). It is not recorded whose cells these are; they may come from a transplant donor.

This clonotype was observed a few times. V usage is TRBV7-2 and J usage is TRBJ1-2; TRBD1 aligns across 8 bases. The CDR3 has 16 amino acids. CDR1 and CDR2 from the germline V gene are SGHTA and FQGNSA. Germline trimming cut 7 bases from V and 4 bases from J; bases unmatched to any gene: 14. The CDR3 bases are TGTGCCAGCATTTCCCCACGACAGGGGAGACCCTATGGCTACACCTTC. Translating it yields CASISPRQGRPYGYTF. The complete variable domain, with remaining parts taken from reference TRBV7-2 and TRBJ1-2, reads GAGVSQSPSNKVTEKGKDVELRCDPISGHTALYWYRQSLGQGLEFLIYFQGNSAPDKSGLPSDRFSAERTGGSVSTLTIQRTQQEDSAVYLCASISPRQGRPYGYTFGSGTRLTVV.

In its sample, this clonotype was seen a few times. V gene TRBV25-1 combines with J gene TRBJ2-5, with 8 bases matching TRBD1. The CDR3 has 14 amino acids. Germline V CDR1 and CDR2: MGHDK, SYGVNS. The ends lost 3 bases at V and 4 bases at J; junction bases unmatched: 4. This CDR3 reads CASSDSGQGETQYF. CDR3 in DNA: TGTGCCAGCAGTGACTCCGGACAGGGAGAGACCCAGTACTTC. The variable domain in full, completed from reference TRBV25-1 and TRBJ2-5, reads EADIYQTPRYLVIGTGKKITLECSQTMGHDKMYWYQQDPGMELHLIHYSYGVNSTEKGDLSSESTVSRIRTEHFPLTLESARPSHTSQYLCASSDSGQGETQYFGPGTRLLVL.

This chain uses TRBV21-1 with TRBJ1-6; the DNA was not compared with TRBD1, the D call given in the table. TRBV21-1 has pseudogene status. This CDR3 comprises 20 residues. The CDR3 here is CASSDVTGGVLGSYNSPLHF. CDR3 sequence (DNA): TGTGCCAGCAGCGACGTGACAGGGGGCGTATTAGGGTCCTATAATTCACCCCTCCACTTT.

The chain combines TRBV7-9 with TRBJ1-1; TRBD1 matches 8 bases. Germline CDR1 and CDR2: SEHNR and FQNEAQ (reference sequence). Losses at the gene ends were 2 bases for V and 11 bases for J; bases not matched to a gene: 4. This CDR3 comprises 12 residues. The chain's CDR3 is CASSLPQGAAFF. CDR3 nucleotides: TGTGCCAGCAGCTTACCCCAGGGGGCGGCTTTCTTT.

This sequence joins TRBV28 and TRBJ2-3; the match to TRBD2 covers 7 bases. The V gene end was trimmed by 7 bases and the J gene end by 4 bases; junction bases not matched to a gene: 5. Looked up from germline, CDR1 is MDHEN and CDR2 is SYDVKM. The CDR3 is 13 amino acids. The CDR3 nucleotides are TGTGCCAGCAACGGACTAGGCGCAGATACGCAGTATTTT. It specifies CASNGLGADTQYF.

The CDR3 region is CASSVVGSTEAFF. The CDR3 coding sequence is TGTGCCAGCAGCGTAGTGGGGAGTACTGAAGCTTTCTTT. The chain couples TRBV9 to TRBJ1-1, with D unresolved. V lost 0 bases, J lost 5 bases, and 8 bases lay in between. The germline CDR1 and CDR2 sequences are SGDLS and YYNGEE. The CDR3 spans 13 residues.

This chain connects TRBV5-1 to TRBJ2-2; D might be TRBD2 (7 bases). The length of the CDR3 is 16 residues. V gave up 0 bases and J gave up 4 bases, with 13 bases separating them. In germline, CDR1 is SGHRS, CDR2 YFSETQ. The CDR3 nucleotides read TGCGCCAGCAGCTTGGCGGGGGGCCGAGGCACCGGGGAGCTGTTTTTT. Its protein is CASSLAGGRGTGELFF. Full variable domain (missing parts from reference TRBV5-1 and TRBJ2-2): KAGVTQTPRYLIKTRGQQVTLSCSPISGHRSVSWYQQTPGQGLQFLFEYFSETQRNKGNFPGRFSGRQFSNSRSEMNVSTLELGDSALYLCASSLAGGRGTGELFFGEGSRLTVL.

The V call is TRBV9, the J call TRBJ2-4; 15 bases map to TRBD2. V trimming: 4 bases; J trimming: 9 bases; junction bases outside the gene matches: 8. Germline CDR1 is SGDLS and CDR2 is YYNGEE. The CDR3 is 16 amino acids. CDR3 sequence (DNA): TGTGCCAGCAGCCCCTGGACTAGCGGGAGGGCCGGCATTCAGTACTTC. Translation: CASSPWTSGRAGIQYF.

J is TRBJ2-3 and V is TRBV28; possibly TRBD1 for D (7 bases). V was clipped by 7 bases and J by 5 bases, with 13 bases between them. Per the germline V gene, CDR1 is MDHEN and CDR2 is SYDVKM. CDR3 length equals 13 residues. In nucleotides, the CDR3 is TGTGCCAGCACCCTCAGGGGGGAAGATACGCAGTATTTT. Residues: CASTLRGEDTQYF.

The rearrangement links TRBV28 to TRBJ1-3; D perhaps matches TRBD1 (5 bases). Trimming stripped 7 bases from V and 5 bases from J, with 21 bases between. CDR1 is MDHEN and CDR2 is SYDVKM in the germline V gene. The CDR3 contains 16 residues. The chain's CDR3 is CASTNRGTVGRNTIYF. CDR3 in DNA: TGTGCCAGCACCAATAGGGGCACGGTGGGGAGAAACACCATATATTTT.

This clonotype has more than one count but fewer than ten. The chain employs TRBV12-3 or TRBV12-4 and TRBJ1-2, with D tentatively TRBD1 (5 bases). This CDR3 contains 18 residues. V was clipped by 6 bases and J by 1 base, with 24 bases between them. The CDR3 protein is CASSQGVWARAFNYGYTF. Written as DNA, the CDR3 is TGTGCCAGCAGCCAAGGGGTTTGGGCCAGAGCCTTTAACTATGGCTACACCTTC.

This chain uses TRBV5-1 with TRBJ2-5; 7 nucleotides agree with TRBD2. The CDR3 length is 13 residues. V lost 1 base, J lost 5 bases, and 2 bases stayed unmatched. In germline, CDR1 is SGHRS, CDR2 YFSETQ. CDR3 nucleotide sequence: TGCGCCAGCAGCTTGTGGGGAGGGGAGACCCAGTACTTC. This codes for CASSLWGGETQYF. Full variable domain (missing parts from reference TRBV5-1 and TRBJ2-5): KAGVTQTPRYLIKTRGQQVTLSCSPISGHRSVSWYQQTPGQGLQFLFEYFSETQRNKGNFPGRFSGRQFSNSRSEMNVSTLELGDSALYLCASSLWGGETQYFGPGTRLLVL.

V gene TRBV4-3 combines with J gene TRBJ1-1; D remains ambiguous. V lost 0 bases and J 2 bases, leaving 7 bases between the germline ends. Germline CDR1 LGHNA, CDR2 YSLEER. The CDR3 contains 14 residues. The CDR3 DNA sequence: TGCGCCAGCAGCCAAGATCAGGTTAACACTGAAGCTTTCTTT. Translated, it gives CASSQDQVNTEAFF.

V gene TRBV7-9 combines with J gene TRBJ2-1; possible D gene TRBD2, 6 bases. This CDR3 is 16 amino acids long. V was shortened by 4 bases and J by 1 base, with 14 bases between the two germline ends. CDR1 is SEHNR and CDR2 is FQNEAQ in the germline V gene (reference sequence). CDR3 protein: CASSSRLAESYNEQFF. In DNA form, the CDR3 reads TGTGCCAGCAGCTCCCGATTAGCGGAATCCTACAATGAGCAGTTCTTC.

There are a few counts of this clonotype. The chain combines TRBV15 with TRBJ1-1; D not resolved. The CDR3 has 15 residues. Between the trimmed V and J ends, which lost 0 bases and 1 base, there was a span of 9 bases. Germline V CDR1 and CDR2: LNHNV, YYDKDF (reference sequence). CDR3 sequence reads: CATSRDVTQNTEAFF. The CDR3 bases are TGTGCCACCAGCAGAGATGTTACCCAGAACACTGAAGCTTTCTTT.

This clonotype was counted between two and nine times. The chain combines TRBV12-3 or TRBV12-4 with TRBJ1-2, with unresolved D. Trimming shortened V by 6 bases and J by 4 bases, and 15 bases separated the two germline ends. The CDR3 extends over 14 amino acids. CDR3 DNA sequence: TGTGCCAGCAGCGCGGCGACGGTCTCCTATGGCTACACCTTC. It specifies CASSAATVSYGYTF.

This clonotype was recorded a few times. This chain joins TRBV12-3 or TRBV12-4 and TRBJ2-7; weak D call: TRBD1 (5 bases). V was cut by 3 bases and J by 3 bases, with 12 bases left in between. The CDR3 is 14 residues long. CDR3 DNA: TGTGCCAGCAGTTTGGACACGAACTTCTACGAGCAGTACTTC. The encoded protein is CASSLDTNFYEQYF.

The CDR3 loop is CASSVVMDTEAFF. The DNA of the CDR3 is TGTGCCAGCAGCGTAGTCATGGACACTGAAGCTTTCTTT. This chain joins TRBV9 and TRBJ1-1, with D unclear. The germline V and J ends were trimmed by 0 bases and 3 bases, with 6 bases remaining between them. CDR3 size: 13 residues. Germline CDR1 and CDR2: SGDLS and YYNGEE.

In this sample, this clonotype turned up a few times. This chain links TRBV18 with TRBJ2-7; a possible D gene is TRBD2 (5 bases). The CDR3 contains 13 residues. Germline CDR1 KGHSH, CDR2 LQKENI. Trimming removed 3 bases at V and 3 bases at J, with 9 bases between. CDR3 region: CASSPVEGYEQYF. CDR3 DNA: TGTGCCAGCTCACCTGTTGAGGGCTACGAGCAGTACTTC.

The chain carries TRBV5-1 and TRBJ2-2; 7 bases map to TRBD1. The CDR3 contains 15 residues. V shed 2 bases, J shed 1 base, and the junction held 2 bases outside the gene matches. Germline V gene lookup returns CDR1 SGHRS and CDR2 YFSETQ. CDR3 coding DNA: TGCGCCAGCAGCTTTCGGACAGGGAACACCGGGGAGCTGTTTTTT. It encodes CASSFRTGNTGELFF. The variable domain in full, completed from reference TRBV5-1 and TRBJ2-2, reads KAGVTQTPRYLIKTRGQQVTLSCSPISGHRSVSWYQQTPGQGLQFLFEYFSETQRNKGNFPGRFSGRQFSNSRSEMNVSTLELGDSALYLCASSFRTGNTGELFFGEGSRLTVL.

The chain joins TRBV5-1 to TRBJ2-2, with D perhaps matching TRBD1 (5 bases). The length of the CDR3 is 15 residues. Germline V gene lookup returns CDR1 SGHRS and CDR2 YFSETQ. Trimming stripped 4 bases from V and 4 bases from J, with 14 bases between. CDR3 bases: TGCGCCAGCAGCAGCAGGGTCGGTGGCACCGGGGAGCTGTTTTTT. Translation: CASSSRVGGTGELFF.

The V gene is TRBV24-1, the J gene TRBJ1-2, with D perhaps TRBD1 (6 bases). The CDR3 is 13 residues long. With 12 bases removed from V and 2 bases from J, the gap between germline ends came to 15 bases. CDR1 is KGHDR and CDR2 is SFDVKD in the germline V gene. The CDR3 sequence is CAAIPGQNYGYTF. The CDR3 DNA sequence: TGTGCCGCCATCCCAGGACAGAACTATGGCTACACCTTC.

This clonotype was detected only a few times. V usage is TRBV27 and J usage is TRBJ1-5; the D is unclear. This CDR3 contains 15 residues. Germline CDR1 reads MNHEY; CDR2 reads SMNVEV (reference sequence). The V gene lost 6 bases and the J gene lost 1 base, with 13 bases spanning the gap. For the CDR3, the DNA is TGTGCCAGCAGGAGGGCCGGGATGAGCAATCAGCCCCAGCATTTT. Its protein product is CASRRAGMSNQPQHF.

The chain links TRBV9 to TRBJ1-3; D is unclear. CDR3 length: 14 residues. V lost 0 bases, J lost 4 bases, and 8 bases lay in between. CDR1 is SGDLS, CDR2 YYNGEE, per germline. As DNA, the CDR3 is TGTGCCAGCAGCGTAGCCGACGTCGGAAACACCATATATTTT. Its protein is CASSVADVGNTIYF.

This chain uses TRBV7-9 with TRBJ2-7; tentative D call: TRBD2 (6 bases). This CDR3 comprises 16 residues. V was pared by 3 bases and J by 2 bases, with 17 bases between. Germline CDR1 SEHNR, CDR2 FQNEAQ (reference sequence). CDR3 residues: CASSFHPGLTTYEQYF. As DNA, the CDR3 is TGTGCCAGCAGCTTTCATCCGGGACTCACCACCTACGAGCAGTACTTC.

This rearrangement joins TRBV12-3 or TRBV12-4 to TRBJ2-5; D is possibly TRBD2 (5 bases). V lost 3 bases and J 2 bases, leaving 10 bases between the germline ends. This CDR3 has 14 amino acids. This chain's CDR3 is CASSFRTGQETQYF. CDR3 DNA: TGTGCCAGCAGTTTCAGGACGGGACAAGAGACCCAGTACTTC.

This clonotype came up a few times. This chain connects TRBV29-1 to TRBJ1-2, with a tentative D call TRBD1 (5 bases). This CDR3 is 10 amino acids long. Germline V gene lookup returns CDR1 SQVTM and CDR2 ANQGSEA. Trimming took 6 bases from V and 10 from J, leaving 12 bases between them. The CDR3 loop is CSVGRVTYTF. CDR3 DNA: TGCAGCGTGGGGCGGGTGACCTACACCTTC.